What follows describes a single TCR beta chain. After removal of 3 bases from V and 10 bases from J, the junction contained 6 bases not matched to a gene. The length of the CDR3 is 14 residues. Germline V gives CDR1 KGHDR, CDR2 SFDVKD. Survey-level TCR beta sequencing used the immunoSEQ assay. TCRdb's table, derived via immunoSEQ multiplex PCR, lists solely in-frame clones and lacks some. The table lists some 68,000 clones, around 95% of them singletons. Sequenced sample: PBMCs. The receptor was isolated from a man in his forties or fifties with rheumatoid arthritis. This chain uses TRBV24-1 with TRBJ2-1; TRBD2 agrees at 9 bases. In nucleotides, the CDR3 is TGTGCCACCAGTGATACTAGGACTAGCGAGGAGCAGTTCTTC. Protein: CATSDTRTSEEQFF.